The 16 T cell receptor beta chains below were found in one sample sequenced in a study of control samples from healthy donors and cancer patients (dated by TCRdb to 2020 to 2021). The library came from the immunoSEQ multiplex PCR assay. TCRdb holds this immuneACCESS table with in-frame rearrangements only. Some clones are missing; in checked studies, unresolved V genes explain under half, and the rest has no known cause. For this sample there are roughly 170,000 clones; more than 90% appear just once. About 2.1% of the sample rests with the top ten. Material for sequencing was blood. The receptors were gathered from a woman between 40 and 55 years old in good health.

This clone appeared once. The chain carries TRBV13 and TRBJ1-2; 8 bases align to TRBD1. After removal of 4 bases from V and 4 bases from J, the junction contained 14 bases not matched to a gene. This CDR3 spans 17 amino acids. CDR1 is PRHDT and CDR2 is FYEKMQ in the germline V gene (reference sequence). CDR3 nucleotides: TGTGCCAGCAGCTCGTACGGCAGACAGGGGCTCCCCTATGGCTACACCTTC. Its translation: CASSSYGRQGLPYGYTF.

The V and J genes are TRBV4-1 and TRBJ2-7; 8 positions match TRBD1. The CDR3 runs 17 residues. The germline V gene has CDR1 MGHRA and CDR2 YSYEKL. V lost 4 bases, J lost 5 bases, and 16 bases stayed unmatched. The CDR3 region has the DNA TGCGCCAGCAGCCCGAGCGCCGGGACGAGGGGACAGGACGAGCAGTACTTC. It translates to CASSPSAGTRGQDEQYF.

The genes are TRBV5-1 and TRBJ1-4; 9 bases map to TRBD1. CDR1 is SGHRS and CDR2 is YFSETQ in the germline V gene. The CDR3 extends over 16 amino acids. The ends lost 4 bases at V and 8 bases at J; junction bases unmatched: 12. Here the CDR3 reads CASSLEPGQGGEKLFF. Here the CDR3 DNA reads TGCGCCAGCAGCCTGGAGCCGGGACAGGGTGGGGAAAAACTGTTTTTT.

V and J are TRBV11-2 and TRBJ2-1; no definite D call. This CDR3 spans 13 amino acids. V was trimmed by 1 base and J by 3 bases, leaving 4 bases between them. The V gene's germline CDR1 is SGHAT and CDR2 FQNNGV. The CDR3: CASSLADYNEQFF. The DNA of the CDR3 is TGTGCCAGCAGCTTAGCAGACTACAATGAGCAGTTCTTC.

CDR3 region: CASSTSGGYNEQFF. The CDR3 DNA follows: TGTGCCAGCAGCACGTCCGGGGGGTACAATGAGCAGTTCTTC. V is TRBV6-6 and J is TRBJ2-1; TRBD2 aligns across 7 bases. Germline assignment: CDR1 MNHNY and CDR2 SVGAGI (reference sequence). V gave up 6 bases and J gave up 4 bases; unmatched junction bases: 6. The CDR3 has 14 amino acids.

The chain couples TRBV3-1 (or the pseudogene TRBV3-2) to TRBJ2-1; tentative D call: TRBD2 (6 bases). Trimming cost V 6 bases and J 9 bases, with 12 bases left between them. The CDR3 is 12 residues long. Per the germline V gene, CDR1 is LGHDT and CDR2 is YNNKEL (reference sequence). CDR3 DNA sequence: TGTGCCAGCAGGAAGACCGGGGGTGAGCAGTTCTTC. It yields the protein CASRKTGGEQFF.

This chain links TRBV11-2 with TRBJ2-3; either TRBD1 or TRBD2 may fit D (5 bases each). Trimming left V 7 bases short and J 0 bases short, with 17 bases between. Germline CDR1 SGHAT, CDR2 FQNNGV. This CDR3 has 16 residues. The CDR3 DNA reads as TGTGCCAGCACCGTGAGGGGCCCCCCTAGCACAGATACGCAGTATTTT. As protein: CASTVRGPPSTDTQYF. The full variable domain, with the rest looked up from reference TRBV11-2 and TRBJ2-3, is EAGVAQSPRYKIIEKRQSVAFWCNPISGHATLYWYQQILGQGPKLLIQFQNNGVVDDSQLPKDRFSAERLKGVDSTLKIQPAKLEDSAVYLCASTVRGPPSTDTQYFGPGTRLTVL.

V and J are TRBV11-2 and TRBJ2-5, with D perhaps TRBD1 or TRBD2 (5 bases each). Per germline, CDR1 SGHAT and CDR2 FQNNGV. The CDR3 contains 14 residues. The V end was cut by 4 bases, the J end by 3 bases, with 12 bases between. CDR3 region: CASSSGLTKETQYF. Written as DNA, the CDR3 is TGTGCCAGCAGCTCGGGGCTTACCAAAGAGACCCAGTACTTC.

This rearrangement joins TRBV15 to TRBJ1-2, with TRBD1 matching 7 bases. With 2 bases clipped from V and 2 bases from J, the junction kept 5 bases outside the gene matches. The CDR3 consists of 15 residues. Germline assignment: CDR1 LNHNV and CDR2 YYDKDF (reference sequence). CDR3 coding DNA: TGTGCCACCAGCAGACGGGGACAGAACAACTATGGCTACACCTTC. Its protein is CATSRRGQNNYGYTF.

The V call is TRBV28, the J call TRBJ1-1; D unresolved. This CDR3 spans 12 amino acids. V was shortened by 5 bases and J by 2 bases, with 6 bases between the two germline ends. The germline gives CDR1 MDHEN, CDR2 SYDVKM. The CDR3 DNA is TGTGCCAGCAGTGCCCAAAACACTGAAGCTTTCTTT. As protein: CASSAQNTEAFF.

The V call is TRBV4-1, the J call TRBJ1-2, with D unclear. The CDR3 loop spans 14 amino acids. Germline loops: CDR1 MGHRA, CDR2 YSYEKL. Trimming shortened V by 1 base and J by 3 bases, and 9 bases separated the two germline ends. Here the CDR3 reads CASSQGATDYGYTF. The CDR3 DNA reads TGCGCCAGCAGCCAAGGCGCGACGGACTATGGCTACACCTTC.

The chain has TRBV5-1 and TRBJ2-7; D gene uncertain. This CDR3 has 13 amino acids. Germline V gene data show CDR1 as SGHRS and CDR2 as YFSETQ. V shed 0 bases and J shed 2 bases, with 6 bases lying between them. For the CDR3, the DNA is TGCGCCAGCAGCTTGGGCAGTACCTACGAGCAGTACTTC. Translated: CASSLGSTYEQYF.

This rearrangement joins TRBV6-6 to TRBJ2-2; no clear D. The V gene's germline CDR1 is MNHNY and CDR2 SVGAGI (reference sequence). The ends were cut back, 6 bases at V and 2 bases at J, with 7 bases in the middle. The CDR3 is 13 amino acids. DNA of the CDR3: TGTGCCAGCAGGTCGTCAAACACCGGGGAGCTGTTTTTT. As protein: CASRSSNTGELFF.

CDR3 loop: CASSFQGIATNEKLFF. CDR3 DNA sequence: TGTGCCAGCAGCTTCCAGGGGATTGCAACTAATGAAAAACTGTTTTTT. The rearrangement joins TRBV5-6 to TRBJ1-4; a possible D gene is TRBD1 (6 bases). The V and J ends lost 2 bases and 0 bases respectively, with 11 bases between them. Germline values: CDR1 SGHDT, CDR2 YYEEEE. There are 16 residues in the CDR3.

The chain recombines TRBV6-5 with TRBJ1-3; no reliable D call. Germline V CDR1 and CDR2: MNHEY, SVGAGI. The V gene lost 7 bases and the J gene lost 0 bases, with 13 bases spanning the gap. The CDR3 covers 15 residues. In nucleotides, the CDR3 is TGTGCCAGCATACTCACCGCCGGCTCTGGAAACACCATATATTTT. It specifies CASILTAGSGNTIYF.

J is TRBJ2-7 and V is TRBV6-2 or TRBV6-3, with 9 bases lining up with TRBD1. CDR1 and CDR2 (germline): MNHEY, SVGEGT. The CDR3 is 17 amino acids. With 3 bases clipped from V and 0 bases from J, the junction kept 9 bases outside the gene matches. The CDR3 sequence is CASSYLPWTGDSYEQYF. As DNA, the CDR3 is TGTGCCAGCAGTTATCTCCCCTGGACAGGGGACTCCTACGAGCAGTACTTC.